The source of this T cell receptor beta chain is a study of graft-versus-host responses after intestinal transplantation. Study summary: Multivisceral, liver-intestinal, or isolated intestinal grafts went to recipients. Findings and caveats of the study: In recipient marrow, GvH clones were found, and some appeared first in ileum or blood.

Sequencing was performed with immunoSEQ multiplex PCR; in TCRdb, only in-frame clones are kept and a portion is missing. Of over 65,000 clones listed, around 93% are singletons. This clone was counted only a few times. The antigen is undetermined. A read error may produce the germline difference seen at one junction end. Here the sequenced sample was PBMCs, taken 98 days after intestinal transplantation. This receptor was obtained from a human patient who received an intestinal transplant, so some T cells may come from the graft donor.

CDR3 nucleotides: TGTGCTAGCAGCCCTCAGGGGACGGGTGAAAAACTGTTTTTT. Residues: CASSPQGTGEKLFF. The chain joins TRBV7-7 to TRBJ1-4, with D perhaps matching TRBD1 (6 bases). Looked up from germline, CDR1 is SSHAT and CDR2 is FNYEAQ (reference sequence). This CDR3 is built from 14 residues.